The present entry profiles one T cell receptor (beta chain) with its context. The time point here: after neoadjuvant nivolumab, at surgical resection. Patients had HPV-negative, locally advanced oral cavity squamous cell carcinoma. Germline V CDR1 and CDR2: LNHDA, SQIVND (reference sequence). Trimming took 5 bases from V and 2 from J, leaving 7 bases between them. The CDR3 consists of 12 residues. The data belong to a study of neoadjuvant anti-PD-1 for oral cavity cancer. Profiling relied on immunoSEQ multiplex PCR, and the TCRdb table lists in-frame clones only, not all of them. The sample lists about 42,000 clones, 77% occurring once.

The chain links TRBV19 to TRBJ2-7, with D unresolved. The starting material was PBMCs, obtained after nivolumab (anti-PD-1) treatment. The receptor was isolated from a person aged 35-79 years with oral cavity squamous cell carcinoma. The CDR3 nucleotides read TGTGCCAGTAGTGCCAGAACCTACGAGCAGTACTTC. Translated, it gives CASSARTYEQYF.